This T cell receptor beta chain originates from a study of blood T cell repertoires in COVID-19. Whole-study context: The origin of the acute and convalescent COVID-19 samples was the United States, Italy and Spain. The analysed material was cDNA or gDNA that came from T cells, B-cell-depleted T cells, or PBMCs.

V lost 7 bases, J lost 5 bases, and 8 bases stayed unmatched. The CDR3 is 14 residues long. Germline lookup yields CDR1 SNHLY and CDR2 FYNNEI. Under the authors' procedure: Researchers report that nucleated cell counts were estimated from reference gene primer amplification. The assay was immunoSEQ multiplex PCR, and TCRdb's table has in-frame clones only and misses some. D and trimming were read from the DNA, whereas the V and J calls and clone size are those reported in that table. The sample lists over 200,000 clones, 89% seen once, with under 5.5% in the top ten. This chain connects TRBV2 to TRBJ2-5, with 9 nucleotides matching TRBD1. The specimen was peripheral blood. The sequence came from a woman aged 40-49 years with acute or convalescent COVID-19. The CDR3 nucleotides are TGTGCCAGCACTCCACAGGGGGCGTGGGAGACCCAGTACTTC. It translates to CASTPQGAWETQYF.